This T cell receptor beta chain was sequenced during a study of T cell responses to AZD1222 COVID-19 vaccine. In germline, CDR1 is LGHDT, CDR2 YNNKEL (reference sequence). The CDR3 totals 13 residues. V was trimmed by 4 bases and J by 2 bases, leaving 6 bases between them. Profiled with immunoSEQ multiplex PCR; TCRdb holds only in-frame clones, not every one. The sample has 75,000 to 95,000 clones, 85% seen once; the top ten hold roughly 4.7%. Study results and limitations: Females outnumbered males among donors, who were mostly white British; clonal diversity was possibly underestimated.

As for this clone: The antigen is undetermined.

The sample was peripheral blood, taken 28 days after the second AZD1222 dose. This clonotype was sampled from an adult who received the AZD1222 COVID-19 vaccine. The chain recombines TRBV3-1 (or the pseudogene TRBV3-2) with TRBJ2-1, with D hard to call. CDR3 in DNA: TGTGCCAGCAGCCGATTCACCTACAATGAGCAGTTCTTC. Protein product: CASSRFTYNEQFF.